The 13 T cell receptor beta chains below come from one sample, sequenced in a study of vaccination and CD4 T cells after COVID-19. Their recognized antigens are unknown. An Oncomine TCR Beta short-read assay was used to sequence the DNA from cultured CD4+ T cells. TCRdb independently ran MiXCR on the PCR reads; one entry per CDR3 protein. The sample carries about 5,400 distinct CDR3 sequences, about 66% recorded once. This sample's treatment: approximately nine-day PBMC culture with coronavirus spike peptide pools or control peptides (ViraFEST assay). CD4+ T lymphocytes from the unexposed donor were collected before the COVID-19 pandemic (2011-2018). The sample comprised CD4+ T cells from blood, cultured in vitro. Receptor source: a human donor in good health.

The chain has TRBV29-1 and TRBJ2-7, with D unresolved. With 4 bases removed from V and 2 bases from J, the gap between germline ends came to 9 bases. Germline V gives CDR1 SQVTM, CDR2 ANQGSEA. This CDR3 has 12 residues. The CDR3 sequence is CSVVTSPYEQYF. For the CDR3, the DNA is TGCAGCGTTGTTACATCTCCCTACGAGCAGTACTTC.

This clonotype was detected only once. The chain employs TRBV5-6 and TRBJ1-2; D ambiguous. Germline lookup yields CDR1 SGHDT and CDR2 YYEEEE. V lost 3 bases, J lost 7 bases, and 16 bases lay in between. This CDR3 has 14 residues. The CDR3 DNA sequence: TGTGCCAGCAGCTCACCCCGGCTTTGGGGTGGCTACACCTTC. Protein sequence: CASSSPRLWGGYTF.

The V and J genes are TRBV7-2 and TRBJ1-4; 11 bases fit TRBD1. There are 15 residues in the CDR3. Germline V gene lookup returns CDR1 SGHTA and CDR2 FQGNSA. V lost 6 bases and J lost 8; bases outside the gene matches: 8. The CDR3 nucleotides are TGTGCCAGCAGGCGGGACAGGGGGGTTGAGGAAAAACTGTTTTTT. As protein: CASRRDRGVEEKLFF.

The chain couples TRBV19 to TRBJ1-1; D might be TRBD1 (6 bases). CDR1 and CDR2 (germline): LNHDA, SQIVND (reference sequence). This CDR3 contains 11 residues. The ends were cut back, 5 bases at V and 11 bases at J, with 12 bases in the middle. The DNA of the CDR3 is TGTGCCAGTAGTTGGGCAGGGGAGGCTTTCTTT. This translates into CASSWAGEAFF.

This chain links TRBV6-1 with TRBJ1-5; 7 bases are shared with TRBD1. Germline lookup yields CDR1 MNHNS and CDR2 SASEGT. This CDR3 has 14 amino acids. With 6 bases clipped from V and 3 bases from J, the junction kept 5 bases outside the gene matches. The CDR3 DNA reads TGTGCCAGCAGACCGACAGGGACCAATCAGCCCCAGCATTTT. This encodes CASRPTGTNQPQHF.

This rearrangement joins TRBV2 to TRBJ1-2; D remains ambiguous. This CDR3 is built from 13 residues. The V and J ends lost 6 bases and 5 bases respectively, with 13 bases between them. Per germline, CDR1 SNHLY and CDR2 FYNNEI. The CDR3 loop reads CASREDGEYGYTF. In DNA form, the CDR3 reads TGTGCCAGCAGAGAGGACGGCGAGTATGGCTACACCTTC.

The rearrangement links TRBV10-2 to TRBJ2-7; D tentatively fits TRBD1 or TRBD2 (5 bases each). The CDR3 is made up of 19 amino acids. Germline V CDR1 and CDR2: WSHSY, SAAADI. V was shortened by 1 base and J by 0 bases, with 22 bases between the two germline ends. The CDR3 DNA reads as TGCGCCAGCAGTGAGTGGGGGACCTCTGGGAAGGGAGTCTCCTACGAGCAGTACTTC. Translation: CASSEWGTSGKGVSYEQYF.

In this sample, this clonotype is large (0.1 to 1%). V gene TRBV6-1 combines with J gene TRBJ1-2; 7 bases map to TRBD1. This CDR3 comprises 13 residues. With 7 bases clipped from V and 3 bases from J, the junction kept 5 bases outside the gene matches. In germline, CDR1 is MNHNS, CDR2 SASEGT. The CDR3 protein is CASINTGDYGYTF. For the CDR3, the DNA is TGTGCCAGCATTAACACAGGGGACTATGGCTACACCTTC.

V is TRBV21-1 and J is TRBJ2-3; the table's D call TRBD1 went unverified against the DNA. TRBV21-1 is marked as a pseudogene. CDR3 length equals 16 residues. The CDR3 DNA reads TGTGCCAGCAGCAAAATCCGGCGGGGGGCGACAGATACGCAGTATTTT. Translated, it gives CASSKIRRGATDTQYF.

This clonotype has just a few counts. The rearrangement links TRBV20-1 to TRBJ2-5; 12 positions match TRBD2. This CDR3 is 14 amino acids long. Germline loops: CDR1 DFQATT, CDR2 SNEGSKA (reference sequence). V lost 5 bases and J lost 5; bases outside the gene matches: 6. DNA of the CDR3: TGCAGTGCTGCACTAGCGGGGGGTTTGGAGACCCAGTACTTC. Translating gives CSAALAGGLETQYF.

The CDR3 sequence is CSCRRGIQETQYF. CDR3 bases: TGCAGCTGTCGACGGGGTATCCAAGAGACCCAGTACTTC. This rearrangement joins TRBV29-1 to TRBJ2-5; a possible D gene is TRBD2 (5 bases). Per germline, CDR1 SQVTM and CDR2 ANQGSEA. This CDR3 contains 13 residues. V was shortened by 8 bases and J by 1 base, with 14 bases between the two germline ends.

The V and J genes are TRBV5-3 and TRBJ2-7; TRBD2 matches at 13 bases. TRBV5-3 is recorded as an ORF, its role being uncertain. The ends lost 8 bases at V and 2 bases at J; junction bases unmatched: 13. The CDR3 contains 17 residues. The CDR3 reads CASSPDPGTSGTYEQYF. The CDR3 DNA reads TGTGCCAGCAGCCCCGACCCTGGGACTAGCGGGACCTACGAGCAGTACTTC.

The J gene is TRBJ1-2, the V gene TRBV23-1, with no clear D. TRBV23-1 is reported as an ORF; its role is uncertain. Trimming removed 4 bases at V and 7 bases at J, with 16 bases between. There are 14 residues in the CDR3. The CDR3 nucleotides read TGCGCCAGCAGTCTCCTAAAGGGTAGCGGTGGCTACACCTTC. Translation gives CASSLLKGSGGYTF.